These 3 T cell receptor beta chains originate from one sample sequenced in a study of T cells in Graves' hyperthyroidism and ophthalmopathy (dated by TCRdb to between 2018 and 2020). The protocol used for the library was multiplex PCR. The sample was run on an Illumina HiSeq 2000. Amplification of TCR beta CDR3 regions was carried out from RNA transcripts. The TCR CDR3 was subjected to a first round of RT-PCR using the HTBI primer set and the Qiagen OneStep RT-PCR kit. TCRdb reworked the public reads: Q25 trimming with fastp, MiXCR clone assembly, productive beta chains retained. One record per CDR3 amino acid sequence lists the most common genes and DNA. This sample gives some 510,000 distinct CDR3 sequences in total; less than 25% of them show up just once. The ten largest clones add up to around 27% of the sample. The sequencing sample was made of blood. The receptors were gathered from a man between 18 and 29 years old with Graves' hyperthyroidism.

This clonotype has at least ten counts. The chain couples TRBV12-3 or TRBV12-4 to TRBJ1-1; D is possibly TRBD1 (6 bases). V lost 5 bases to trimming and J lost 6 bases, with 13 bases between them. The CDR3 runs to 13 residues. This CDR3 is CASSLTGRPEAFF. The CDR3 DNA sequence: TGTGCCAGCAGTCTCACAGGGAGACCTGAAGCTTTCTTT.

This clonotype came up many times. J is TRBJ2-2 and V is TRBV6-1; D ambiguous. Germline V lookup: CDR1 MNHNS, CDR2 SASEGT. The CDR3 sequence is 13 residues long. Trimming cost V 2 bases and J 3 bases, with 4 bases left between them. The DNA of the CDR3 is TGTGCCAGCAGTGAAAGGGACACCGGGGAGCTGTTTTTT. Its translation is CASSERDTGELFF.

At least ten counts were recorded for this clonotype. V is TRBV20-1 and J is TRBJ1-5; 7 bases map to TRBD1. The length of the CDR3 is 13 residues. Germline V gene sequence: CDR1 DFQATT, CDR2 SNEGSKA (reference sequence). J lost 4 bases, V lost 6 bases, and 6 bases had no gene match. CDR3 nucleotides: TGCAGTGCCAGGACAGGCTCAAATCAGCCCCAGCATTTT. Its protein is CSARTGSNQPQHF.